This TCR beta chain derives from a study of T cell repertoires in cytomegalovirus infection. CDR1 is DFQATT and CDR2 is SNEGSKA in the germline V gene (reference sequence). The CDR3 consists of 14 residues. Trimming removed 3 bases from V and 3 bases from J, with 12 bases in between. Each CDR3 protein gets one entry after TCRdb re-called the reads with MiXCR. The sample holds about 200,000 distinct CDR3 sequences, approximately 9.7% seen once. The clonotype was recovered from a human donor in good health (CMV status not recorded). Some clones in this sample may be carry-over from other donors' samples. The sample comprised PBMCs. J is TRBJ1-5 and V is TRBV20-1, with unresolved D. CDR3 sequence: CSARAPPYNQPQHF. The CDR3 DNA sequence: TGCAGTGCTAGGGCCCCACCGTACAATCAGCCCCAGCATTTT.